This TCR beta chain was documented in a study of T cell responses to AZD1222 COVID-19 vaccine. Study findings and constraints: The donor cohort was predominantly white British with a female majority, and clonal diversity may have been underestimated.

The CDR3 runs 12 residues. Trimming shortened V by 4 bases and J by 5 bases, and 6 bases separated the two germline ends. In germline, CDR1 is MDHEN, CDR2 SYDVKM. With regard to this clone: As yet, its antigen is unknown.

TCRdb's table, derived via immunoSEQ multiplex PCR, lists solely in-frame clones and lacks some. The table has about 150,000 clones, over 75% seen once. This receptor was identified in an adult in good health. This chain connects TRBV28 to TRBJ1-5, with D unclear. Material: peripheral blood, obtained on day 0 of AZD1222 vaccination. This CDR3 is CASSWSYQPQHF. CDR3 nucleotide sequence: TGTGCCAGCAGTTGGTCTTATCAGCCCCAGCATTTT. The whole variable domain, filled in from reference TRBV28 and TRBJ1-5, reads DVKVTQSSRYLVKRTGEKVFLECVQDMDHENMFWYRQDPGLGLRLIYFSYDVKMKEKGDIPEGYSVSREKKERFSLILESASTNQTSMYLCASSWSYQPQHFGDGTRLSIL.